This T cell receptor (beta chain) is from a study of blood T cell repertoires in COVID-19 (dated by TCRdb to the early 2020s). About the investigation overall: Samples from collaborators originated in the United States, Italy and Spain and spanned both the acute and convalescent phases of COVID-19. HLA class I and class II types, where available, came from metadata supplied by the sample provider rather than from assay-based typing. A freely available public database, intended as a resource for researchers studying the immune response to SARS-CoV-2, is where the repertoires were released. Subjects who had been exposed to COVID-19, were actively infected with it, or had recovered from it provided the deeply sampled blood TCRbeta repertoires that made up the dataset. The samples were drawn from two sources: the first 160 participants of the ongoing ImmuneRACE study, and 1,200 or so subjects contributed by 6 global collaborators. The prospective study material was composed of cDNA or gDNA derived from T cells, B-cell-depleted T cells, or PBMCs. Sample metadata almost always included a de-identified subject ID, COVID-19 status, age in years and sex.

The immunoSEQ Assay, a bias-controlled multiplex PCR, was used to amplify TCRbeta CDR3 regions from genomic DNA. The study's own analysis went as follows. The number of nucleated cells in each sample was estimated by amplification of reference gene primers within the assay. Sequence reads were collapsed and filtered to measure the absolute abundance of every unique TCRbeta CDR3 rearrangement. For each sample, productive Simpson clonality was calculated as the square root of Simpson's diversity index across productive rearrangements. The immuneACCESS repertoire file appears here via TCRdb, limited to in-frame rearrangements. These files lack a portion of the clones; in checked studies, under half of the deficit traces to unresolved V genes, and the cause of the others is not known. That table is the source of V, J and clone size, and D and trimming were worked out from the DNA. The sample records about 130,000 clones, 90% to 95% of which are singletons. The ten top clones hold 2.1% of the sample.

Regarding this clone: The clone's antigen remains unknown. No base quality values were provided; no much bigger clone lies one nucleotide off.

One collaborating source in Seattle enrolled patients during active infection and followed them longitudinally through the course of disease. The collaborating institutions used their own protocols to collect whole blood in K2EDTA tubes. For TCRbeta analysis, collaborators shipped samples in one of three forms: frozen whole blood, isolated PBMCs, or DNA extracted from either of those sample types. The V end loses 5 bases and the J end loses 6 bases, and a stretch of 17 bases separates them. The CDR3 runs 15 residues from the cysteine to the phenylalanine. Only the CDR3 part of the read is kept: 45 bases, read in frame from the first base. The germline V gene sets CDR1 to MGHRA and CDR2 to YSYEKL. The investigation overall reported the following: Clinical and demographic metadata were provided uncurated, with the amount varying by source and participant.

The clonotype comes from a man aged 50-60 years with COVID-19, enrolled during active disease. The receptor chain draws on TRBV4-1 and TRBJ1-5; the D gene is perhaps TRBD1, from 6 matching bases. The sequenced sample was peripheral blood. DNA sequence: TGCGCCAGCAGCGGAGTCGGGGGGCGTCCTCAGCCCCAGCATTTT. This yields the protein CASSGVGGRPQPQHF.